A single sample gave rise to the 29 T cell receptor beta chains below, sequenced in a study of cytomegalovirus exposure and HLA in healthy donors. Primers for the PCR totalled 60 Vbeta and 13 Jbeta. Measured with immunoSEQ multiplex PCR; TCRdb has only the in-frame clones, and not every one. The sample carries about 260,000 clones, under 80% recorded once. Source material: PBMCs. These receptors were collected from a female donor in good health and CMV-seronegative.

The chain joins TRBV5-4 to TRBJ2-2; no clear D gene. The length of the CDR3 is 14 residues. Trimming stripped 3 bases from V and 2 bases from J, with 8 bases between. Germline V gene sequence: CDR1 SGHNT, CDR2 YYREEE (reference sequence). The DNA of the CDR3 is TGTGCCAGCAGCTCCGGTGTCAACACCGGGGAGCTGTTTTTT. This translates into CASSSGVNTGELFF.

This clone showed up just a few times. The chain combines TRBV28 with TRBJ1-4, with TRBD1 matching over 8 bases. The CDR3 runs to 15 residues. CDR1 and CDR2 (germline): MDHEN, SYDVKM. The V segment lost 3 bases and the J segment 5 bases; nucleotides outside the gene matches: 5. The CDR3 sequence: CASSFTQGANEKLFF. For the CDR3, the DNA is TGTGCCAGCAGTTTCACCCAGGGGGCAAATGAAAAACTGTTTTTT.

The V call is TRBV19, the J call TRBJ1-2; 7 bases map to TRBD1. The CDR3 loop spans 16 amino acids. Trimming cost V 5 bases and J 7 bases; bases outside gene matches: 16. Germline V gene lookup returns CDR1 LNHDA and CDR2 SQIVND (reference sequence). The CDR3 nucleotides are TGTGCCAGTAGTGAAATCATCACGACAGGGAGTACTGGCTACACCTTC. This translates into CASSEIITTGSTGYTF. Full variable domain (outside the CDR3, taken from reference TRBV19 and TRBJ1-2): DGGITQSPKYLFRKEGQNVTLSCEQNLNHDAMYWYRQDPGQGLRLIYYSQIVNDFQKGDIAEGYSVSREKKESFPLTVTSAQKNPTAFYLCASSEIITTGSTGYTFGSGTRLTVV.

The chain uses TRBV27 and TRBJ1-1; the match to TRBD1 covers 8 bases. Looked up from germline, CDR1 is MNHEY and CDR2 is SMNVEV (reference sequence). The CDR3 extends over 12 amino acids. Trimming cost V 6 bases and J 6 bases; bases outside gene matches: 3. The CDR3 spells CASRDREAEAFF. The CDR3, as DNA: TGTGCCAGCAGGGACAGGGAGGCTGAAGCTTTCTTT.

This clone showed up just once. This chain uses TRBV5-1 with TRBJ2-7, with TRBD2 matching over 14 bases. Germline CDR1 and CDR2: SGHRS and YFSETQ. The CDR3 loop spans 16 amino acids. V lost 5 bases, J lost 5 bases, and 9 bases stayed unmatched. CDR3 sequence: CASSTETGLAGDEQYF. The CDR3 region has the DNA TGCGCCAGCAGTACAGAAACGGGACTAGCGGGAGACGAGCAGTACTTC.

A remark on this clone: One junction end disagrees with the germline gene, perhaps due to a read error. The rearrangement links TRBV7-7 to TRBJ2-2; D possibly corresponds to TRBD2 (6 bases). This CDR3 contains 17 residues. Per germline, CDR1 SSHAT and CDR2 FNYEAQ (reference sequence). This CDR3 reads CASSLASGSANTGELFF. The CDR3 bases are TGTGCTAGCAGCTTAGCCTCCGGGAGTGCGAACACCGGGGAGCTGTTTTTT.

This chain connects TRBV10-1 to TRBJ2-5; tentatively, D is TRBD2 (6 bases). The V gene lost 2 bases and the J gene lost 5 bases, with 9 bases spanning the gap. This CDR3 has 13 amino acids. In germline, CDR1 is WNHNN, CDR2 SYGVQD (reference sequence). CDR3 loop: CASSEGRLETQYF. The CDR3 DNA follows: TGCGCCAGCAGTGAGGGGAGGCTTGAGACCCAGTACTTC.

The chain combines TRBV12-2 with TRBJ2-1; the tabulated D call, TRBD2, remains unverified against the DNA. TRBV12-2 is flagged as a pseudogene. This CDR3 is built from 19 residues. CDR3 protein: CASRLEVASGREGYNEQFF. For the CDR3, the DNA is TGTGCAAGTCGCTTAGAAGTAGCTAGCGGGAGGGAGGGCTACAATGAGCAGTTCTTC.

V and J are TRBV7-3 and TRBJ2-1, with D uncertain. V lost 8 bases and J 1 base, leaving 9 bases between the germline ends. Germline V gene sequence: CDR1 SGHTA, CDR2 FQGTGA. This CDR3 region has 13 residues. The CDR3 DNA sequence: TGTGCCAGCGCCTATGAGTCCTACAATGAGCAGTTCTTC. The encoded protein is CASAYESYNEQFF.

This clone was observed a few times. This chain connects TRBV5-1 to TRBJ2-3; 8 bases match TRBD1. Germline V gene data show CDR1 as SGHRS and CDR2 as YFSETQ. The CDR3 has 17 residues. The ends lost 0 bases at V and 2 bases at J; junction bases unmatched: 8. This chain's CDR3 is CASSLVISGGPTDTQYF. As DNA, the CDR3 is TGCGCCAGCAGCTTGGTTATATCAGGGGGCCCCACAGATACGCAGTATTTT.

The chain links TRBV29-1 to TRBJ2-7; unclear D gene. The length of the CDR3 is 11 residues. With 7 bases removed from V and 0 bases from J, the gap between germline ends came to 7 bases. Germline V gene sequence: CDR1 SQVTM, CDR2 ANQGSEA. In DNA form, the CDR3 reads TGCAGCGCCGGGTCCTCCTACGAGCAGTACTTC. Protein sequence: CSAGSSYEQYF.

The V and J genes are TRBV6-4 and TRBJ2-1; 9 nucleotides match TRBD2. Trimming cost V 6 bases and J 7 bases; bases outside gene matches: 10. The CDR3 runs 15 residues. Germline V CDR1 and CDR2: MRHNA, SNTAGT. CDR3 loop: CASSGVAGAGNEQFF. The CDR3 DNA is TGTGCCAGCAGCGGTGTAGCGGGAGCGGGAAATGAGCAGTTCTTC.

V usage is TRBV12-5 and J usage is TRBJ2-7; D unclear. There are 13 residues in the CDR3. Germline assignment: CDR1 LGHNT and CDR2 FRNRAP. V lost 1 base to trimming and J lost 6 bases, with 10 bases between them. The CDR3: CASGLATTVEQYF. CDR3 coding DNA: TGTGCTAGTGGTTTGGCCACTACGGTCGAGCAGTACTTC.

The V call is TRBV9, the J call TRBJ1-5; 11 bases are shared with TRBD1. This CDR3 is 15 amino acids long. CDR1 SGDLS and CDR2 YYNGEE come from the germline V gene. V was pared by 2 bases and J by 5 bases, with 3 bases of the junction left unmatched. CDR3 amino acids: CASSVGTGGDQPQHF. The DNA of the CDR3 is TGTGCCAGCAGCGTCGGGACAGGGGGTGATCAGCCCCAGCATTTT.

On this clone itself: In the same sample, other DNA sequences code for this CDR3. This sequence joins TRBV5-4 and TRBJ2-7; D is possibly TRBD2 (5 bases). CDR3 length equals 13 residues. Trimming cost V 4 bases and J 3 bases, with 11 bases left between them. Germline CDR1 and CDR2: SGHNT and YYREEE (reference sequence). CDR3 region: CASSPRGSYEQYF. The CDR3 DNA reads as TGTGCCAGCAGCCCACGAGGGAGCTACGAGCAGTACTTC.

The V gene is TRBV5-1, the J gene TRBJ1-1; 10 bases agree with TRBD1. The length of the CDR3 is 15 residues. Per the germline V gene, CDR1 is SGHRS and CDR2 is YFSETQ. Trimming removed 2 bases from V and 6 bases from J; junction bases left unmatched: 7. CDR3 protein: CASSLLSGTGAEAFF. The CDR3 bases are TGCGCCAGCAGCTTACTATCCGGGACAGGGGCTGAAGCTTTCTTT.

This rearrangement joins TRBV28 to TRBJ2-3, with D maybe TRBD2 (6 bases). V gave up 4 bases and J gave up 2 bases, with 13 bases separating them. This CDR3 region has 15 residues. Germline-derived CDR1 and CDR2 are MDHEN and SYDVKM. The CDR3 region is CASSSTSLDTDTQYF. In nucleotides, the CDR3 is TGTGCCAGCAGTTCGACTAGTTTGGACACAGATACGCAGTATTTT.

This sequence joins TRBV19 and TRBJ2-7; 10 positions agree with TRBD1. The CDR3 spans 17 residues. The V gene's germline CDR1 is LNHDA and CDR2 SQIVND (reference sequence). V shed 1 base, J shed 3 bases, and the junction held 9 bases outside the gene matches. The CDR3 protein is CASSIATGGDLGYEQYF. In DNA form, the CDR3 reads TGTGCCAGTAGTATAGCGACAGGGGGCGATTTGGGCTACGAGCAGTACTTC.

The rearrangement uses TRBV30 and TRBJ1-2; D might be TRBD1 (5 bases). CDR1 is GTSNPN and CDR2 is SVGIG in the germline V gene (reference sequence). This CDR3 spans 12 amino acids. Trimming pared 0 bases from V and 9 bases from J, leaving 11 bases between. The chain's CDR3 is CAWSVTGLSYTF. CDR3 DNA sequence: TGTGCCTGGAGTGTCACAGGCTTGAGCTACACCTTC. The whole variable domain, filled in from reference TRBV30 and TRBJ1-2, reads SQTIHQWPATLVQPVGSPLSLECTVEGTSNPNLYWYRQAAGRGLQLLFYSVGIGQISSEVPQNLSASRPQDRQFILSSKKLLLSDSGFYLCAWSVTGLSYTFGSGTRLTVV.

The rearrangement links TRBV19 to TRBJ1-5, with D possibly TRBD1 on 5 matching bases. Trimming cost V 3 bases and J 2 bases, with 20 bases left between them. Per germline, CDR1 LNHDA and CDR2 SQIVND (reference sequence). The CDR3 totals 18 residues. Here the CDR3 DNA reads TGTGCCAGTAGTATTGGGGCGAGATACGGGTTGCGCAATCAGCCCCAGCATTTT. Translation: CASSIGARYGLRNQPQHF.

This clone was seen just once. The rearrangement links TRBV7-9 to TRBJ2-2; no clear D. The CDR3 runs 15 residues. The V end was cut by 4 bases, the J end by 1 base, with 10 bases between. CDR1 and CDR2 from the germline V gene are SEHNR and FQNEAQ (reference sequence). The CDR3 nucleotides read TGTGCCAGCAGCTCCACAGTAGAGAACACCGGGGAGCTGTTTTTT. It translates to CASSSTVENTGELFF.

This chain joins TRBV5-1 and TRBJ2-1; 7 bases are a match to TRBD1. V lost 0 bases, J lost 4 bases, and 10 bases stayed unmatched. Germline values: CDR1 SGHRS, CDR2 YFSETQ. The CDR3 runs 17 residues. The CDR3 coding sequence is TGCGCCAGCAGCTTGGATCCACAGGGGCCACTTTACAATGAGCAGTTCTTC. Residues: CASSLDPQGPLYNEQFF. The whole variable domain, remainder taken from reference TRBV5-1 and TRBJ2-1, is KAGVTQTPRYLIKTRGQQVTLSCSPISGHRSVSWYQQTPGQGLQFLFEYFSETQRNKGNFPGRFSGRQFSNSRSEMNVSTLELGDSALYLCASSLDPQGPLYNEQFFGPGTRLTVL.

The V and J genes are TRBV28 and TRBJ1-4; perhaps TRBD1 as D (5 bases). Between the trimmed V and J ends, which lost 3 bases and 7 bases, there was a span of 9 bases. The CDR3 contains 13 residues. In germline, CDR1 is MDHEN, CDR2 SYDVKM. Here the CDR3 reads CASSLGGAEKLFF. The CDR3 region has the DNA TGTGCCAGCAGTTTGGGAGGGGCTGAAAAACTGTTTTTT. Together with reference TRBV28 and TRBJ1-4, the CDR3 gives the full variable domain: DVKVTQSSRYLVKRTGEKVFLECVQDMDHENMFWYRQDPGLGLRLIYFSYDVKMKEKGDIPEGYSVSREKKERFSLILESASTNQTSMYLCASSLGGAEKLFFGSGTQLSVL.

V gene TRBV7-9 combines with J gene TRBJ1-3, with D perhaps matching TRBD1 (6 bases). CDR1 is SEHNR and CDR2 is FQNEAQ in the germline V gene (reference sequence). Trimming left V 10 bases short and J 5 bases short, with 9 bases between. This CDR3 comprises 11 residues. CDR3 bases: TGTGCCACGGGGGGCCGAAACACCATATATTTT. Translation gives CATGGRNTIYF.

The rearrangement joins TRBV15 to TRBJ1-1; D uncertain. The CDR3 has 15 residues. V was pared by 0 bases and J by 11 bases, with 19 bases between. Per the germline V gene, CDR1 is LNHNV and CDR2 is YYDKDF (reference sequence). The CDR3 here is CATSREGIEALQAFF. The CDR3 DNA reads TGTGCCACCAGCAGAGAGGGTATTGAGGCTTTGCAGGCTTTCTTT.

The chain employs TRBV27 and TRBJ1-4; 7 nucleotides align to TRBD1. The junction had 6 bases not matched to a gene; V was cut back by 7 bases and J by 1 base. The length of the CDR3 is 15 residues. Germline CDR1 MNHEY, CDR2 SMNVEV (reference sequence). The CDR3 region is CASKRQGRTNEKLFF. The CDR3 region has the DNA TGTGCCAGCAAAAGACAGGGTAGAACTAATGAAAAACTGTTTTTT.

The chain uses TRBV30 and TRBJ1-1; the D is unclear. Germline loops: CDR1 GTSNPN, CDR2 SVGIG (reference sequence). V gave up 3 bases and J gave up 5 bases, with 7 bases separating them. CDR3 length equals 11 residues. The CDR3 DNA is TGTGCCTGGAGGATGGAGACTGAAGCTTTCTTT. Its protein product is CAWRMETEAFF.

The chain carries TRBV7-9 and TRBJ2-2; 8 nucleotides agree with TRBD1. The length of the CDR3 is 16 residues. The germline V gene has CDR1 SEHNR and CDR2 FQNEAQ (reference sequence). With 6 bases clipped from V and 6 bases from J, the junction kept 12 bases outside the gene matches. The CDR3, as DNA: TGTGCCAGCAGAAATCCAGGGGGCGCGGGTTCCGGGGAGCTGTTTTTT. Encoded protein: CASRNPGGAGSGELFF.

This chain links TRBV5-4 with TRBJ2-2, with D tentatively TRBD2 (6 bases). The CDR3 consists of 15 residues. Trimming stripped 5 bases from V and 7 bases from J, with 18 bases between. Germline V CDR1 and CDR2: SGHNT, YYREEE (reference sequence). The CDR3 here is CASSYDPQGGGELFF. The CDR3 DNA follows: TGTGCCAGCAGTTATGACCCCCAGGGAGGCGGGGAGCTGTTTTTT.